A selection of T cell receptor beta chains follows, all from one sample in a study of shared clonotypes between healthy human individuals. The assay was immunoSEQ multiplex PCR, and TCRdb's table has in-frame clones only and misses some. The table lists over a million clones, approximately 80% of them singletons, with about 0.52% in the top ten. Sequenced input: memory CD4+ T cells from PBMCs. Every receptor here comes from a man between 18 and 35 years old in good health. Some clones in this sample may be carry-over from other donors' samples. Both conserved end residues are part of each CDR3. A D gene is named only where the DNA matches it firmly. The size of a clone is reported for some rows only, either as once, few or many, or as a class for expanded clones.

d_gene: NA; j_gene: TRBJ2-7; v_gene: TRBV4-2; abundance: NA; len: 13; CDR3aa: CASSPQTGYGQYF; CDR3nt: TGTGCCAGCAGCCCCCAAACAGGCTACGGGCAGTACTTC
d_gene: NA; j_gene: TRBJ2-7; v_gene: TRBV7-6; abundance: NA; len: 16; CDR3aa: CASSLAGGHWVGEQYF; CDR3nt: TGTGCCAGCAGCTTAGCGGGGGGACACTGGGTAGGGGAGCAGTACTTC
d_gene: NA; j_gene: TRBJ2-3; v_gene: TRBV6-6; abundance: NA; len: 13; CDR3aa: CASSYIERDTQYF; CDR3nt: TGTGCCAGCAGTTACATCGAGAGAGATACGCAGTATTTT
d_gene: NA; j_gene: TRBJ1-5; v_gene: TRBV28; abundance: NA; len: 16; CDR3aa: CASSLLAGQSNQPQHF; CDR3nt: TGTGCCAGCAGTTTATTGGCGGGGCAGAGCAATCAGCCCCAGCATTTT
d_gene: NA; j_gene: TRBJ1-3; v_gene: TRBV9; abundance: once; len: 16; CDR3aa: CASSVSGGDAGNTIYF; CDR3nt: TGTGCCAGCAGCGTATCCGGGGGAGACGCGGGAAACACCATATATTTT
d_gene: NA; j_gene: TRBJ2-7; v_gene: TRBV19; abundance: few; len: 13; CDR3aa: CASSSTPSYEQYF; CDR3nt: TGTGCCAGTAGCAGCACTCCCTCCTACGAGCAGTACTTC
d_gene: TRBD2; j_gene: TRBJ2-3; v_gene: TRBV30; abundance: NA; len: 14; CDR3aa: CAWSRGSVTDTQYF; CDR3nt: TGTGCCTGGAGCCGCGGGAGTGTCACAGATACGCAGTATTTT
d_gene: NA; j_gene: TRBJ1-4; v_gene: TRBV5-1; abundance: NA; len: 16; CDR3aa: CASSRGQVRENEKLFF; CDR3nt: TGCGCCAGCAGCCGGGGACAAGTGAGGGAGAATGAAAAACTGTTTTTT
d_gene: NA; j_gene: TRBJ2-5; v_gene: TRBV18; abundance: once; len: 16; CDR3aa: CASSLLSTAAQETQYF; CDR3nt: TGTGCCAGCTCACTTCTCTCGACGGCTGCCCAAGAGACCCAGTACTTC
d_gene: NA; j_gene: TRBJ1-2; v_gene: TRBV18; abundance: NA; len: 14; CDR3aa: CASSPYASLDGYTF; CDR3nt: TGTGCCAGCTCACCCTATGCCAGCTTGGACGGCTACACCTTC
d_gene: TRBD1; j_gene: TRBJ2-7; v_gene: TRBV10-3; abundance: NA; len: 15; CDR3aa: CAISDYSGTGDEQYF; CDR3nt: TGTGCCATCAGTGACTACTCCGGGACAGGGGACGAGCAGTACTTC
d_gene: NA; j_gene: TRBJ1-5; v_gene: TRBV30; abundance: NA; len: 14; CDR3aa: CAWTVGLGNQPQHF; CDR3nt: TGTGCCTGGACTGTAGGCCTAGGCAATCAGCCCCAGCATTTT
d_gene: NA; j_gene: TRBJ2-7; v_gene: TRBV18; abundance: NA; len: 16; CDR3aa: CASSPYATGTLYEQYF; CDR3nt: TGTGCCAGCTCACCTTACGCGACAGGAACCCTCTACGAGCAGTACTTC
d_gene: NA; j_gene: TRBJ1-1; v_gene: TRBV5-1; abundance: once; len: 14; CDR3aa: CASSSVGSNTEAFF; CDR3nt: TGCGCCAGCAGCTCAGTAGGTTCGAACACTGAAGCTTTCTTT
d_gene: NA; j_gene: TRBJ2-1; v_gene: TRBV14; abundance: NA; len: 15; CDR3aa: CASSHWRGPYNEQFF; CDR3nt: TGTGCCAGCAGCCATTGGAGGGGACCTTACAATGAGCAGTTCTTC
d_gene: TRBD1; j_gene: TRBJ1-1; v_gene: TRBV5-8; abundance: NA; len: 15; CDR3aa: CASSPGPDRDTEAFF; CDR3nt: TGTGCCAGCAGCCCGGGACCAGACAGGGACACTGAAGCTTTCTTT
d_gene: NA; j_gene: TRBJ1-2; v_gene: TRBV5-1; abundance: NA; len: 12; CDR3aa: CASSPVVGGYTF; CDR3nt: TGCGCCAGCAGCCCGGTCGTCGGTGGCTACACCTTC
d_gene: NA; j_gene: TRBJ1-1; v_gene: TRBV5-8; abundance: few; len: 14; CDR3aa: CASGIWFDTLAAFF; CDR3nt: TGTGCCAGCGGGATCTGGTTCGACACTTTGGCCGCTTTCTTT
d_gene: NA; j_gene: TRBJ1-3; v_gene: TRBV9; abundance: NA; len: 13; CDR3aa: CASDLGSGNTIYF; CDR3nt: TGTGCCAGCGACCTCGGATCTGGAAACACCATATATTTT
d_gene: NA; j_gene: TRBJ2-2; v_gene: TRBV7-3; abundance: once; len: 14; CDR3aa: CASSLTPRTGELFF; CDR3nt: TGTGCCAGCAGCTTAACTCCTCGCACCGGGGAGCTGTTTTTT
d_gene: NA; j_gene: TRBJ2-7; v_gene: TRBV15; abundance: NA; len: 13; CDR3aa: CATSRVGSYEQYF; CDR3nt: TGTGCCACCAGCAGAGTCGGGTCCTACGAGCAGTACTTC
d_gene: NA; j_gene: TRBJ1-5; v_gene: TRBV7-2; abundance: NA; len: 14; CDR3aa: CASSSSGNNQPQHF; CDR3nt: TGTGCCAGCAGCTCCTCCGGTAATAATCAGCCCCAGCATTTT
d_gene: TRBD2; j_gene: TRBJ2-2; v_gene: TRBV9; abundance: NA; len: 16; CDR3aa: CASSVALAANTGELFF; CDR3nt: TGTGCCAGCAGCGTAGCCCTAGCGGCGAACACCGGGGAGCTGTTTTTT
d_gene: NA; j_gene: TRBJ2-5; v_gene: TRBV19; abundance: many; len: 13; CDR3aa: CASSMGFPETQYF; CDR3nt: TGTGCCAGTAGTATGGGATTCCCAGAGACCCAGTACTTC
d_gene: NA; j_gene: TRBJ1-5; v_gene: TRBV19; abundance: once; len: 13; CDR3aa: CASSSRGVQPQHF; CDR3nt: TGTGCCAGTAGTTCCAGGGGTGTGCAGCCCCAGCATTTT
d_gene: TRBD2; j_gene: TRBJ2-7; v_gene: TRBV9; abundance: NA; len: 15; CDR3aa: CASSGSSGFDLEQYF; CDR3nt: TGTGCCAGCAGCGGCTCTAGCGGCTTTGATTTAGAGCAGTACTTC
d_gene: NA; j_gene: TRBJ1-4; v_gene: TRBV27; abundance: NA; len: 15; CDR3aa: CASSLRGEWSEKLFF; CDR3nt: TGTGCCAGCAGTTTAAGGGGGGAATGGTCTGAAAAACTGTTTTTT
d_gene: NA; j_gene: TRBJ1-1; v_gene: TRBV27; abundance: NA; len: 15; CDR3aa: CASISPTAPSRGAFF; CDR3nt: TGTGCCAGCATTTCCCCGACAGCCCCCTCTCGGGGAGCTTTCTTT
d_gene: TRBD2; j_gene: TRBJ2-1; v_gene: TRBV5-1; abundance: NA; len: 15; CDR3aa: CASSFGLATYNEQFF; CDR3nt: TGCGCCAGCAGCTTCGGACTAGCGACTTACAATGAGCAGTTCTTC
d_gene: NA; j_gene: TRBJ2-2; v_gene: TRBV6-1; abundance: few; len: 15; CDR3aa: CASGGRDLNTGELFF; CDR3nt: TGTGCCAGTGGGGGCAGGGACCTGAACACCGGGGAGCTGTTTTTT
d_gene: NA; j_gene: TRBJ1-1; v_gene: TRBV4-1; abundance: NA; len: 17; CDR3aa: CASSQDLPDTLNTEAFF; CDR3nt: TGCGCCAGCAGCCAAGATCTCCCAGACACACTTAACACTGAAGCTTTCTTT
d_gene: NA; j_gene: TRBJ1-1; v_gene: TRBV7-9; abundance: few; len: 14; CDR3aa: CASSLAPRGTEAFF; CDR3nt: TGTGCCAGCAGCTTAGCGCCCAGGGGAACTGAAGCTTTCTTT
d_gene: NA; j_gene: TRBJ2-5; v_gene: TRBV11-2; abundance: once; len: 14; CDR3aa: CASSPRIPGETQYF; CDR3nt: TGTGCCAGCAGCCCCCGAATCCCCGGAGAGACCCAGTACTTC
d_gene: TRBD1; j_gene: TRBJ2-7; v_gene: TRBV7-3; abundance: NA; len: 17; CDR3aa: CASSSPVTRDRGYEQYF; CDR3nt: TGTGCCAGCAGCTCTCCCGTTACCCGGGACAGGGGTTACGAGCAGTACTTC
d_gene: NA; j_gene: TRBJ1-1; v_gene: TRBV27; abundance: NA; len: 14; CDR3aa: CASRPGRVVGEAFF; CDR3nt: TGTGCCAGCAGACCCGGTCGCGTCGTCGGTGAAGCTTTCTTT
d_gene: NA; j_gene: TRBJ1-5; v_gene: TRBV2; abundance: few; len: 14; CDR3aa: CASSELNSNQPQHF; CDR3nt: TGTGCCAGCAGTGAGTTGAATAGCAATCAGCCCCAGCATTTT
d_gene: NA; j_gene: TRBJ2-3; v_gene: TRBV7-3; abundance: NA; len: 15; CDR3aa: CASSLAGPGPGTQYF; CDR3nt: TGTGCCAGCAGCTTAGCGGGACCTGGTCCAGGAACGCAGTATTTT
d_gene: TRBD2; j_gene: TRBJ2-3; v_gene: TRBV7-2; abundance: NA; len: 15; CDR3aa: CASSFQSAGADTQYF; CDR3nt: TGTGCCAGCAGCTTTCAGTCCGCGGGGGCAGATACGCAGTATTTT
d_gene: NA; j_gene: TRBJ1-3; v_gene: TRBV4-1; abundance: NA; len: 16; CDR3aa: CASSPRTVSSGNTIYF; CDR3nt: TGCGCCAGCAGCCCCCGGACGGTTAGCTCTGGAAACACCATATATTTT
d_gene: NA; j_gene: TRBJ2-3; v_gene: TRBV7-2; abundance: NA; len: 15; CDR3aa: CASSLSPPAADTQYF; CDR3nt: TGTGCCAGCAGCCTGAGCCCGCCAGCGGCAGATACGCAGTATTTT